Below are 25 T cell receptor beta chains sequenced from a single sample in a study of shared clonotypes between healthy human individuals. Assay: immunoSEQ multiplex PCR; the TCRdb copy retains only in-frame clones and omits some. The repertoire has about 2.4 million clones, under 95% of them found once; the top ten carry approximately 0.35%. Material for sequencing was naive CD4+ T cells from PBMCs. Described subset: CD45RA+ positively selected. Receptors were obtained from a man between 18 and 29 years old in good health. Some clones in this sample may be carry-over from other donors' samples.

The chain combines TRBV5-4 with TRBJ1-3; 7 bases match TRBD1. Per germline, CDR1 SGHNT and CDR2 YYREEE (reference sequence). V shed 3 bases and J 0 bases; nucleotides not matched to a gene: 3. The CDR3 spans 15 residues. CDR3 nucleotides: TGTGCCAGCAGCTCCCGGACAGGCTCTGGAAACACCATATATTTT. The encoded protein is CASSSRTGSGNTIYF.

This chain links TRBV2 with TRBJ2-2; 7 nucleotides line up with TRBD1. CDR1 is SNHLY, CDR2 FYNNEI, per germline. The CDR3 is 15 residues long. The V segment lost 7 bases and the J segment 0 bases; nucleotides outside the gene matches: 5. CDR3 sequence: CASTGQVANTGELFF. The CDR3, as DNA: TGTGCCAGCACCGGACAGGTCGCGAACACCGGGGAGCTGTTTTTT.

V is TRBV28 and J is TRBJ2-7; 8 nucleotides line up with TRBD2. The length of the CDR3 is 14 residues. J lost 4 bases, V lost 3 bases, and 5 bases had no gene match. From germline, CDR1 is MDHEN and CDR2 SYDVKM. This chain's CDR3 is CASSLGLVSYEQYF. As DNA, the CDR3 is TGTGCCAGCAGTTTGGGACTAGTTTCTTACGAGCAGTACTTC.

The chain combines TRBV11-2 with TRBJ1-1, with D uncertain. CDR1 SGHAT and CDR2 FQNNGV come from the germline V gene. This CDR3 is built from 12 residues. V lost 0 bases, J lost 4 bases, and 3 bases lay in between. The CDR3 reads CASSLDFTEAFF. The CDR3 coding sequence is TGTGCCAGCAGCTTAGATTTCACTGAAGCTTTCTTT.

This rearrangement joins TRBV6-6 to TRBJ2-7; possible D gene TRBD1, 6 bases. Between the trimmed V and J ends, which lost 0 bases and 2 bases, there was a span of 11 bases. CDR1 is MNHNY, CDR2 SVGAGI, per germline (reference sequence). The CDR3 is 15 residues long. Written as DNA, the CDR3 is TGTGCCAGCAGTTACTCCAGGGGCAGCCCCTACGAGCAGTACTTC. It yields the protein CASSYSRGSPYEQYF.

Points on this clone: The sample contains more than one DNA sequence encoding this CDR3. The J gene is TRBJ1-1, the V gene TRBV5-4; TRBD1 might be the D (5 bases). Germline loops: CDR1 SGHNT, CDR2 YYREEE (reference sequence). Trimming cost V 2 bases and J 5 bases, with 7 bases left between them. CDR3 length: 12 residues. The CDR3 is CASSLRGTEAFF. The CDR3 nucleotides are TGTGCCAGCAGCTTAAGGGGTACTGAAGCTTTCTTT.

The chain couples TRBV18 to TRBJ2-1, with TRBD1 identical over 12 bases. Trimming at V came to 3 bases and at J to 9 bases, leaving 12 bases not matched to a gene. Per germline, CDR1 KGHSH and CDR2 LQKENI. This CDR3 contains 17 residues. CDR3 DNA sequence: TGTGCCAGCTCACCCACAGGGACAGGGGGCTATGGGGGTGAGCAGTTCTTC. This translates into CASSPTGTGGYGGEQFF.

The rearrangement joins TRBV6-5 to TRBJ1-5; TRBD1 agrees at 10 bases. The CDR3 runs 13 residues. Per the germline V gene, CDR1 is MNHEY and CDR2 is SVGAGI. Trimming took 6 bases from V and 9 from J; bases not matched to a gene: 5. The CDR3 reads CASRGTGAGPQHF. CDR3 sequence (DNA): TGTGCCAGCAGGGGGACAGGGGCAGGGCCCCAGCATTTT.

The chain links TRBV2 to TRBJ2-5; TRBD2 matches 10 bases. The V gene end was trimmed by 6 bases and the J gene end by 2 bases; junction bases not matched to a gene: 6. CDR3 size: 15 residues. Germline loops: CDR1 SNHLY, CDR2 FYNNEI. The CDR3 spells CASSPLAGIQETQYF. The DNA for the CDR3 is TGTGCCAGCAGCCCACTAGCGGGAATTCAAGAGACCCAGTACTTC.

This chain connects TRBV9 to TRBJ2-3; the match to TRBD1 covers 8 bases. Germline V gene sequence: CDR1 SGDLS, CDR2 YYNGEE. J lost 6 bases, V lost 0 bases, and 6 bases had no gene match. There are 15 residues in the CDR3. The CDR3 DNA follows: TGTGCCAGCAGCGTAGCAGCAGGGGGCATGGATACGCAGTATTTT. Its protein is CASSVAAGGMDTQYF.

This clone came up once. The CDR3 region is CASSPRVSGNTIYF. The CDR3, as DNA: TGTGCCAGCAGCCCCAGGGTCTCTGGAAACACCATATATTTT. The chain employs TRBV9 and TRBJ1-3; TRBD1 is a possible D gene (5 bases). Looked up from germline, CDR1 is SGDLS and CDR2 is YYNGEE. Trimming left V 4 bases short and J 0 bases short, with 8 bases between. The CDR3 is made up of 14 amino acids.

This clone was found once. CDR3 DNA: TGTGCCAGCAGCCCCCGGGACAGGGAGGAGACCCAGTACTTC. Translation: CASSPRDREETQYF. The rearrangement links TRBV9 to TRBJ2-5; 9 bases agree with TRBD1. V gave up 4 bases and J gave up 5 bases; unmatched junction bases: 6. Germline CDR1 and CDR2: SGDLS and YYNGEE. There are 14 residues in the CDR3. The full variable domain, rest sourced from reference TRBV9 and TRBJ2-5, is DSGVTQTPKHLITATGQRVTLRCSPRSGDLSVYWYQQSLDQGLQFLIQYYNGEERAKGNILERFSAQQFPDLHSELNLSSLELGDSALYFCASSPRDREETQYFGPGTRLLVL.

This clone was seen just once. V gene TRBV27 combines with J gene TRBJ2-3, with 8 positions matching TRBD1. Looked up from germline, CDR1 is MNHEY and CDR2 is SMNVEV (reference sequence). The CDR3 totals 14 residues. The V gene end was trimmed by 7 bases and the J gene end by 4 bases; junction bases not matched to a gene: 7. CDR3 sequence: CASKRQGAADTQYF. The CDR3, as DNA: TGTGCCAGCAAACGCCAGGGGGCCGCAGATACGCAGTATTTT.

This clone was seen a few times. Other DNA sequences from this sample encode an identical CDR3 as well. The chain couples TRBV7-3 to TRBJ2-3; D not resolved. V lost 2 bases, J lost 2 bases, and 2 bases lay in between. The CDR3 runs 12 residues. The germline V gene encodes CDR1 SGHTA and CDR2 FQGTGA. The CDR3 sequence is CASSLSTDTQYF. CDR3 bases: TGTGCCAGCAGCTTATCCACAGATACGCAGTATTTT.

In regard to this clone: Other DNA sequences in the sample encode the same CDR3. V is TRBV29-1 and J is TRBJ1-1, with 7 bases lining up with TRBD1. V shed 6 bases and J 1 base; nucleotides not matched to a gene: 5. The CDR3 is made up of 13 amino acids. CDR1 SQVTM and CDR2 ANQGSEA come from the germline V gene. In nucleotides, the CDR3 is TGCAGCGTGGAGGGACAGTCGAACACTGAAGCTTTCTTT. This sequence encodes CSVEGQSNTEAFF. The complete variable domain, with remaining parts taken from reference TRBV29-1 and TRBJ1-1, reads SAVISQKPSRDICQRGTSLTIQCQVDSQVTMMFWYRQQPGQSLTLIATANQGSEATYESGFVIDKFPISRPNLTFSTLTVSNMSPEDSSIYLCSVEGQSNTEAFFGQGTRLTVV.

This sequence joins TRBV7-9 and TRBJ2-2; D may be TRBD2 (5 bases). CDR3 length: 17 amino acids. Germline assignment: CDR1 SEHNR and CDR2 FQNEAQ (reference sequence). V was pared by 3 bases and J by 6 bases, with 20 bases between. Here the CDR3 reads CASSFFSGGLGSGELFF. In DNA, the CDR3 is TGTGCCAGCAGCTTTTTTTCTGGCGGGTTGGGTTCCGGGGAGCTGTTTTTT.

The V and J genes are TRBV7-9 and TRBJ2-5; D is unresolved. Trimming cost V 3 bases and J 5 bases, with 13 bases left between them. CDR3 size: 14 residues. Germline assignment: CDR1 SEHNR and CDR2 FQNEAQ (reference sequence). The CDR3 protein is CASSFDFMEETQYF. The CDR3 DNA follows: TGTGCCAGCAGCTTCGATTTCATGGAGGAGACCCAGTACTTC.

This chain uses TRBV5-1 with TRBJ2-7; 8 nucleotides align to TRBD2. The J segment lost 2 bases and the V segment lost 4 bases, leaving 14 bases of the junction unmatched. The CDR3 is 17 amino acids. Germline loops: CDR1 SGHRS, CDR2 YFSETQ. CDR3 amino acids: CASSLSQLAGGAYEQYF. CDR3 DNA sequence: TGCGCCAGCAGCCTCTCTCAATTGGCGGGAGGAGCCTACGAGCAGTACTTC.

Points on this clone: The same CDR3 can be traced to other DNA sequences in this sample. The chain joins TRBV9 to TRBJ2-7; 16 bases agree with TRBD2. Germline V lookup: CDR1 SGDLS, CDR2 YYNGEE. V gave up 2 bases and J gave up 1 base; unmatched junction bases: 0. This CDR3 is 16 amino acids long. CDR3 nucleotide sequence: TGTGCCAGCAGCGTGGGACTAGCGGGAGGGTCCTACGAGCAGTACTTC. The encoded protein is CASSVGLAGGSYEQYF.

CDR3 sequence: CASRWAGGEQYF. In DNA, the CDR3 is TGTGCCAGTCGGTGGGCGGGAGGCGAGCAGTACTTC. V usage is TRBV19 and J usage is TRBJ2-7; TRBD2 aligns across 8 bases. The CDR3 runs 12 residues. V was pared by 8 bases and J by 6 bases, with 6 bases of the junction left unmatched. Germline loops: CDR1 LNHDA, CDR2 SQIVND (reference sequence).

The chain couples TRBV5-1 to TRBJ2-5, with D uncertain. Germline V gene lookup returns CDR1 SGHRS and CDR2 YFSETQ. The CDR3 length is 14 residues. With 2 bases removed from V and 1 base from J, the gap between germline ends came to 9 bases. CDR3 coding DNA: TGCGCCAGCAGCTTCTCTCGACGCCAAGAGACCCAGTACTTC. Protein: CASSFSRRQETQYF.

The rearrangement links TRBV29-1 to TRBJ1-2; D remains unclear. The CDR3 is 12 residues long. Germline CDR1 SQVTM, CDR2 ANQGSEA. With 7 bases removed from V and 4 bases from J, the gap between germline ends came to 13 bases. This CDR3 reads CSGDTLGYGYTF. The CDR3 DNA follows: TGCAGCGGAGACACCCTTGGCTATGGCTACACCTTC.

The chain's CDR3 is CASSDIRGETQYF. In DNA, the CDR3 is TGCGCCAGCAGTGACATCCGAGGAGAGACCCAGTACTTC. This sequence joins TRBV5-1 and TRBJ2-5, with D unresolved. The germline V gene has CDR1 SGHRS and CDR2 YFSETQ. The CDR3 is made up of 13 amino acids. The germline V and J ends were trimmed by 5 bases and 4 bases, with 12 bases remaining between them.

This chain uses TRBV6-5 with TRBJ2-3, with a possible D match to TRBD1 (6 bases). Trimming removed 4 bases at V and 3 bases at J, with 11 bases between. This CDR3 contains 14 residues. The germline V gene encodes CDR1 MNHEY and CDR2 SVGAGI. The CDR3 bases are TGTGCCAGCAGTTTTGACAGGAGGACAGATACGCAGTATTTT. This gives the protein CASSFDRRTDTQYF.

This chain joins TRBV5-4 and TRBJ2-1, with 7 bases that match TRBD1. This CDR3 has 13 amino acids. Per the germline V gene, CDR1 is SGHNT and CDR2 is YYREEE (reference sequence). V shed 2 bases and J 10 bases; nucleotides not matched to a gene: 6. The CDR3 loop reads CASSFRRDSEQFF. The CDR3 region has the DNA TGTGCCAGCAGCTTCCGAAGGGACAGCGAGCAGTTCTTC.